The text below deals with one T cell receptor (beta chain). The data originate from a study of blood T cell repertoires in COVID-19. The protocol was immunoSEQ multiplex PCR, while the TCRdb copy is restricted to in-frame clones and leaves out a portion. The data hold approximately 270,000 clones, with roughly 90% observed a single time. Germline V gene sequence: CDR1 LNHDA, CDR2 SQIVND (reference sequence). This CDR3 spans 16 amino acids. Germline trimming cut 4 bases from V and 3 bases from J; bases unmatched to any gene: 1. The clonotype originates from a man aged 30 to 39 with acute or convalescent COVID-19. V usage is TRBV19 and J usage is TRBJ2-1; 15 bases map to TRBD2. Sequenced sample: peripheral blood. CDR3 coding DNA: TGTGCCAGTAGTAGGACTAGCGGGAGGGACTACAATGAGCAGTTCTTC. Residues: CASSRTSGRDYNEQFF.